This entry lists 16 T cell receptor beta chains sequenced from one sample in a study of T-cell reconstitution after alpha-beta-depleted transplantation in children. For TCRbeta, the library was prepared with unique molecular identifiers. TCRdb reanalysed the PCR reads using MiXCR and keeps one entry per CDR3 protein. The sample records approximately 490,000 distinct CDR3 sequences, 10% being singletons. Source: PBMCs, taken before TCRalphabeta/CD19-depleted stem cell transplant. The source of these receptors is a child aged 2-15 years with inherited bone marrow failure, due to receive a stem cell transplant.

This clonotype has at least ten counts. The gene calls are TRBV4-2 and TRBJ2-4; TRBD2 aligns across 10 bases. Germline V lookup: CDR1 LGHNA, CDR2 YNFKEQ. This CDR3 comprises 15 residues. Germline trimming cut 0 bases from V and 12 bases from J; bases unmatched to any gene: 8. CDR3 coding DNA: TGTGCCAGCAGCCAAGAGCTAGCGGGAGAACCTTCTCAGTACTTC. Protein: CASSQELAGEPSQYF.

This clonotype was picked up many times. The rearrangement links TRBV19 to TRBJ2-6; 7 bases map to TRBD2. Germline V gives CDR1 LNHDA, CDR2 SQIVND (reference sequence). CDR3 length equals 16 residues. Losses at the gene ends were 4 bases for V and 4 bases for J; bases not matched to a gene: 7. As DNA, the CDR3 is TGTGCCAGTAGTACGTACGGGGGGAACGGGGCCAACGTCCTGACTTTC. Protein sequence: CASSTYGGNGANVLTF.

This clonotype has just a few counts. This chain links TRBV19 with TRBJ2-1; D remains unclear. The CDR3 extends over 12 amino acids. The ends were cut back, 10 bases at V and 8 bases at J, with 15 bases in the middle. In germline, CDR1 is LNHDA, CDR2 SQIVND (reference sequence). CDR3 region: CATLHGRHEQFF. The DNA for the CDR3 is TGTGCCACCCTGCACGGGCGGCATGAGCAGTTCTTC. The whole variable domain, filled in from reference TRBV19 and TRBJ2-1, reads DGGITQSPKYLFRKEGQNVTLSCEQNLNHDAMYWYRQDPGQGLRLIYYSQIVNDFQKGDIAEGYSVSREKKESFPLTVTSAQKNPTAFYLCATLHGRHEQFFGPGTRLTVL.

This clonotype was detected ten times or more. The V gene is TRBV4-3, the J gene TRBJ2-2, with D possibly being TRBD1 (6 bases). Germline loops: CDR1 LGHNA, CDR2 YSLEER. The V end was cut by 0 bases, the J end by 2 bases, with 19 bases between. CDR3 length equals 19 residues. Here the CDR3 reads CASSQDLVLLGGNTGELFF. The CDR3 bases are TGCGCCAGCAGCCAAGATCTGGTTTTGCTAGGGGGAAACACCGGGGAGCTGTTTTTT.

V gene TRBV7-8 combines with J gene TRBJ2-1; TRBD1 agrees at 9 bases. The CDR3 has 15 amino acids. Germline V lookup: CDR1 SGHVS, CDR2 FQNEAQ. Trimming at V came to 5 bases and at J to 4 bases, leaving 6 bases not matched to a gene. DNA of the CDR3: TGTGCCAGCAGCCTGGGCGGGACAGGGTACAATGAGCAGTTCTTC. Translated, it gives CASSLGGTGYNEQFF.

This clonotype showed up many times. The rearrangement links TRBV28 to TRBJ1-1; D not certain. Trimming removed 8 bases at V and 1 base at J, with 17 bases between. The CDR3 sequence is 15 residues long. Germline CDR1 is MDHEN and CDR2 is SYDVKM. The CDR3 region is CASRGSEAPNTEAFF. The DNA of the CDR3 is TGTGCCAGCCGTGGCAGCGAGGCCCCGAACACTGAAGCTTTCTTT.

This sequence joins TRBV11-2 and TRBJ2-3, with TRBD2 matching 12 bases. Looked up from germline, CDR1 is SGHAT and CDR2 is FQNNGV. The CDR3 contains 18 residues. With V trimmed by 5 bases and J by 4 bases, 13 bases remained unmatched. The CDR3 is CASSPQARLAGASDTQYF. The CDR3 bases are TGTGCCAGCAGCCCGCAGGCCCGACTAGCGGGAGCCTCAGATACGCAGTATTTT.

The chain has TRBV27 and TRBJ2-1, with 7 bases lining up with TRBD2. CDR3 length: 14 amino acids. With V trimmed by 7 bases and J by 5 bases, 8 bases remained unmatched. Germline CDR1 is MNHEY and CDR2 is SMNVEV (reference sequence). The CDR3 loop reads CASTLSLANNEQFF. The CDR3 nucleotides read TGTGCCAGCACTCTCTCACTAGCGAACAATGAGCAGTTCTTC.

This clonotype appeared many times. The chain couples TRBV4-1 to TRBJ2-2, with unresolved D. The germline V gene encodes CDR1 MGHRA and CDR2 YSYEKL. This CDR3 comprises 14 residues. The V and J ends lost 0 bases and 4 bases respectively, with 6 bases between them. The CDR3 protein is CASSQDSSTGELFF. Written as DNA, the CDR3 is TGCGCCAGCAGCCAAGATTCGAGCACCGGGGAGCTGTTTTTT.

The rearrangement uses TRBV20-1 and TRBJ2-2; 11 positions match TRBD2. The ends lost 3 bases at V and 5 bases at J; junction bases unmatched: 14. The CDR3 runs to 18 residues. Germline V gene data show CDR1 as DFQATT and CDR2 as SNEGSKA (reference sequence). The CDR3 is CSASFLPGLAAVTGELFF. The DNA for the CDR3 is TGCAGTGCTAGTTTTCTACCGGGACTAGCGGCAGTTACCGGGGAGCTGTTTTTT.

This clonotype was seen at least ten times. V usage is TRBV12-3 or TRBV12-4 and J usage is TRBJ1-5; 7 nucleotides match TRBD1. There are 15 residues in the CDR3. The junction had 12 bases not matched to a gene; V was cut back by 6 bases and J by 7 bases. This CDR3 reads CASSYEQGMDQPQHF. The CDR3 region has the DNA TGTGCCAGCAGCTACGAACAGGGGATGGACCAGCCCCAGCATTTT.

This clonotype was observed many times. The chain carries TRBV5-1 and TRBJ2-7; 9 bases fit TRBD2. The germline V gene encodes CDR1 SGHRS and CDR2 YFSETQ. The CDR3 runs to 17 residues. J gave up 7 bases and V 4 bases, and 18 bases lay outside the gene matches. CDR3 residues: CASSPGTSTLRGGEQYF. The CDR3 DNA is TGCGCCAGCAGCCCCGGGACTAGCACCCTAAGGGGGGGTGAGCAGTACTTC.

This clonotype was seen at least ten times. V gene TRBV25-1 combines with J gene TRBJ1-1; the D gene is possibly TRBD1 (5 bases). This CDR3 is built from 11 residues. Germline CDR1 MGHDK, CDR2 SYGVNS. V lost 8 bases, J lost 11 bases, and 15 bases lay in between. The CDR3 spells CASGASNPAFF. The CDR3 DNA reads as TGTGCCAGCGGGGCCTCAAACCCCGCTTTCTTT.

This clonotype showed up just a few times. The CDR3 sequence: CASSLAGEGLYNEQFF. DNA for the CDR3: TGTGCCAGCAGCTTAGCCGGGGAGGGCCTTTACAATGAGCAGTTCTTC. J is TRBJ2-1 and V is TRBV7-8; TRBD2 matches 7 bases. In germline, CDR1 is SGHVS, CDR2 FQNEAQ. Trimming took 0 bases from V and 4 from J; bases not matched to a gene: 6. The length of the CDR3 is 16 residues. Full variable domain (rest looked up from reference TRBV7-8 and TRBJ2-1): GAGVSQSPRYKVAKRGQDVALRCDPISGHVSLFWYQQALGQGPEFLTYFQNEAQLDKSGLPSDRFFAERPEGSVSTLKIQRTQQEDSAVYLCASSLAGEGLYNEQFFGPGTRLTVL.

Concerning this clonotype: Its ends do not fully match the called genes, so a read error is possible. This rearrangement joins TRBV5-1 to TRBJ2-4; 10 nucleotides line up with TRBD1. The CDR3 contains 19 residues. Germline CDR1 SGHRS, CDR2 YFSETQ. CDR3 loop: CARSPYRQGAPGAKNIQYF. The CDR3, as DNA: TGCGCCCGCAGCCCCTATAGACAGGGGGCTCCGGGAGCCAAAAACATTCAGTACTTC. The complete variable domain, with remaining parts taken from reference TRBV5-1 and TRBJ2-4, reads KAGVTQTPRYLIKTRGQQVTLSCSPISGHRSVSWYQQTPGQGLQFLFEYFSETQRNKGNFPGRFSGRQFSNSRSEMNVSTLELGDSALYLCARSPYRQGAPGAKNIQYFGAGTRLSVL.

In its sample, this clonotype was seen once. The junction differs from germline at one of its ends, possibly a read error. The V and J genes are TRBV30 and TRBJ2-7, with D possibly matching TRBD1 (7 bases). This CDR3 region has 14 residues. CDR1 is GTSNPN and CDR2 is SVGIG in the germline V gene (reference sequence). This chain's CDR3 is CAWSGQGLSYEQCF. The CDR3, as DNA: TGTGCCTGGAGTGGACAGGGACTCTCCTACGAGCAGTGCTTC.